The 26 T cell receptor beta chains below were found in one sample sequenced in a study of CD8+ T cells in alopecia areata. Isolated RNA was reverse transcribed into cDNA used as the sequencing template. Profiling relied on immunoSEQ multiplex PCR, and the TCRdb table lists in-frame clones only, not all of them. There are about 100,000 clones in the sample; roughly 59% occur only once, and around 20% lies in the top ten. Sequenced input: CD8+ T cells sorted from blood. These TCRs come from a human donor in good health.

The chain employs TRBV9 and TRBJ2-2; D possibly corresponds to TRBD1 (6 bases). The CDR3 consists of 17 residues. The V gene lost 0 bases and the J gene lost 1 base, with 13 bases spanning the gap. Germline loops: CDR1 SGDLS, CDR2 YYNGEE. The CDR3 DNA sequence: TGTGCCAGCAGCGTAGACCGGCGCAGGGGGAACACCGGGGAGCTGTTTTTT. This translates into CASSVDRRRGNTGELFF.

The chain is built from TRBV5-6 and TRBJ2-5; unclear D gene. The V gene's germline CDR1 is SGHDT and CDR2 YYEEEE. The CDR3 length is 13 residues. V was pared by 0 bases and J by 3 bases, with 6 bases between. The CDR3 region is CASSLGPEETQYF. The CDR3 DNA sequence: TGTGCCAGCAGCTTGGGGCCCGAAGAGACCCAGTACTTC.

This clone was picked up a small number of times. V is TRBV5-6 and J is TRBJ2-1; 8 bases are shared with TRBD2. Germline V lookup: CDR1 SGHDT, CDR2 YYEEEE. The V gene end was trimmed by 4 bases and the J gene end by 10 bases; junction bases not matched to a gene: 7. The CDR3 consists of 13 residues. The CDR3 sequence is CASSPHSGAEQFF. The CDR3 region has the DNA TGTGCCAGCAGCCCCCATAGCGGGGCAGAGCAGTTCTTC.

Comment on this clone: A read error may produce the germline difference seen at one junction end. As DNA, the CDR3 is TGTGCCAGCAGCTTAGGCAGGGGGCTAAAATCTTTCTTC. It translates to CASSLGRGLKSFF. The chain recombines TRBV2 with TRBJ1-1; 8 bases map to TRBD1. This CDR3 region has 13 residues. Germline V gene sequence: CDR1 SNHLY, CDR2 FYNNEI. The full variable domain, its missing parts supplied by reference TRBV2 and TRBJ1-1, is EPEVTQTPSHQVTQMGQEVILRCVPISNHLYFYWYRQILGQKVEFLVSFYNNEISEKSEIFDDQFSVERPDGSNFTLKIRSTKLEDSAMYFCASSLGRGLKSFFGQGTRLTVV.

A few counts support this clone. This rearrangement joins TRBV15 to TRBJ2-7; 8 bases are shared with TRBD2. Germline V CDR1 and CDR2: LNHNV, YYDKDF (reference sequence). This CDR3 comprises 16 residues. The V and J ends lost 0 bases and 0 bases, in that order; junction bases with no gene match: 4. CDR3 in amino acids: CATSREGGGHSYEQYF. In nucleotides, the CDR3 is TGTGCCACCAGCAGAGAGGGCGGGGGGCACTCCTACGAGCAGTACTTC.

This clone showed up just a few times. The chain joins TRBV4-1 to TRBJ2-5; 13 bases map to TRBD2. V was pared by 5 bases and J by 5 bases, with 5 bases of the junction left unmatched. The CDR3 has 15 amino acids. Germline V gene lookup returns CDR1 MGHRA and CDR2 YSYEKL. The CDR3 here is CASSETSGGAETQYF. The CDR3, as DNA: TGCGCCAGCAGCGAAACTAGCGGGGGGGCCGAGACCCAGTACTTC.

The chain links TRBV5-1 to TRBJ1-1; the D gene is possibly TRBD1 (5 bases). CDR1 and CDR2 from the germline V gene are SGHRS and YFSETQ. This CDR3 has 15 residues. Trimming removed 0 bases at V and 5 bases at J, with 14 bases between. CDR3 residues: CASSLAFRAGTEAFF. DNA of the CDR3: TGCGCCAGCAGCTTGGCCTTCAGGGCAGGTACTGAAGCTTTCTTT.

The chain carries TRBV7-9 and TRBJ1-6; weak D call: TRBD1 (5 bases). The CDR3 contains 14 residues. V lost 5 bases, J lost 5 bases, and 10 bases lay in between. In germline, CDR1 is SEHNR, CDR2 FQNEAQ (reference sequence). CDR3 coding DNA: TGTGCCAGCAGCACAACGGGACATAATTCACCCCTCCACTTT. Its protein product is CASSTTGHNSPLHF.

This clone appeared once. DNA of the CDR3: TGTGCCAGCAGTCAAATTGGGATGAACACTGAAGCTTTCTTT. Translating it yields CASSQIGMNTEAFF. The J gene is TRBJ1-1, the V gene TRBV13; D uncertain. This CDR3 has 14 amino acids. Trimming stripped 6 bases from V and 0 bases from J, with 11 bases between. Germline CDR1 and CDR2: PRHDT and FYEKMQ (reference sequence).

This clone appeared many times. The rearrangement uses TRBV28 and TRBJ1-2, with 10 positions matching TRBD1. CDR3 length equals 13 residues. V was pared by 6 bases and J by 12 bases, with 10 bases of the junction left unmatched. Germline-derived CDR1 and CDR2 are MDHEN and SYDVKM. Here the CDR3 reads CASSFGTGETHTF. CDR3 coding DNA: TGTGCCAGCAGCTTCGGGACAGGGGAGACCCACACCTTC.

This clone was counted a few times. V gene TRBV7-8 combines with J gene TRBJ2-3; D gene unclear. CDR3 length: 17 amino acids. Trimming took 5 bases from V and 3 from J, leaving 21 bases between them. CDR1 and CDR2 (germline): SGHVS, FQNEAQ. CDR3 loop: CASSPSYMGIPTDTQYF. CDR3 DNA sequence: TGTGCCAGCAGCCCTTCCTACATGGGAATCCCTACAGATACGCAGTATTTT.

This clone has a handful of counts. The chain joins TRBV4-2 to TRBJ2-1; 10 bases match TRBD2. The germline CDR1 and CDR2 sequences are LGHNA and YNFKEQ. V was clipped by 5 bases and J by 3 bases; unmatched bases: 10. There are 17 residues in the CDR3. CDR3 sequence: CASSLENSGGYYNEQFF. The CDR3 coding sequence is TGTGCCAGCAGCTTGGAGAATAGCGGGGGGTACTACAATGAGCAGTTCTTC.

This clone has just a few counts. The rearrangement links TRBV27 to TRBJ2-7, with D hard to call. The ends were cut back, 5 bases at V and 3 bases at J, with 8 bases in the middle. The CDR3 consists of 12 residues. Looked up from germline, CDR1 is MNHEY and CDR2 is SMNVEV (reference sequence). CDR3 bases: TGTGCCAGCAGTCCCTTCGGCTACGAGCAGTACTTC. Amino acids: CASSPFGYEQYF.

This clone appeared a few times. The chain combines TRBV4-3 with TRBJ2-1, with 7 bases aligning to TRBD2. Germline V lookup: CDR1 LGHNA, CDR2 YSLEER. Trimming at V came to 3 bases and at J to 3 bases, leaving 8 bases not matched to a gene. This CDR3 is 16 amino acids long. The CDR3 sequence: CASSQWDYPIYNEQFF. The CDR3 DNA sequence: TGCGCCAGCAGCCAGTGGGACTACCCCATCTACAATGAGCAGTTCTTC.

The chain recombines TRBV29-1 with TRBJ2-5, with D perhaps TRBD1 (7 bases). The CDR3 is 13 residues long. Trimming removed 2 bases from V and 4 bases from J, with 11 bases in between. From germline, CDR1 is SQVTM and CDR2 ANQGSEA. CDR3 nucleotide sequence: TGCAGCGTTGAACAGGGGGGAGGAGAGACCCAGTACTTC. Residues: CSVEQGGGETQYF.

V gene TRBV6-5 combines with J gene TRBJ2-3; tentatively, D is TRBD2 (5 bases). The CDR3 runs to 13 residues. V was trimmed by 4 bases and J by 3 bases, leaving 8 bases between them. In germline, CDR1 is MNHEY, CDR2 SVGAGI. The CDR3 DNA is TGTGCCAGCAGTTCACCGGGGACAGATACGCAGTATTTT. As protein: CASSSPGTDTQYF.

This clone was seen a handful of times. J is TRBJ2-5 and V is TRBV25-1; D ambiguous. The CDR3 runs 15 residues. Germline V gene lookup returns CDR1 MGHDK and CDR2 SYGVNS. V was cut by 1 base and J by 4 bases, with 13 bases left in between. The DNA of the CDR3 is TGTGCCAGCAGTGAATGGAGTTCCGAAGGAGAGACCCAGTACTTC. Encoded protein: CASSEWSSEGETQYF.

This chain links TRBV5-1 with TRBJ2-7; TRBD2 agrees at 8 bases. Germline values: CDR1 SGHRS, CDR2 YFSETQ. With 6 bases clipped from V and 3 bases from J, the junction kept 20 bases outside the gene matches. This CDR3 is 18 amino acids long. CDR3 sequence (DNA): TGCGCCAGCACCCCGGGAGGGGCCGGTCCGGGACAAAACTACGAGCAGTACTTC. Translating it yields CASTPGGAGPGQNYEQYF.

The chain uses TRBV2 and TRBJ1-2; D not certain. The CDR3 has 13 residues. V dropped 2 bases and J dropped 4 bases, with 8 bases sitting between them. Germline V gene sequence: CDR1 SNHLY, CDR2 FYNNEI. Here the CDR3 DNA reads TGTGCCAGCAGTGAATGGGGATCCTATGGCTACACCTTC. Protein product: CASSEWGSYGYTF.

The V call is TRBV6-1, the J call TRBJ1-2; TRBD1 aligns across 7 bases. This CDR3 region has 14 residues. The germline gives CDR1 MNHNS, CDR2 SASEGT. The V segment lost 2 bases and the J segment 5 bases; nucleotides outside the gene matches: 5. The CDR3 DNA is TGTGCCAGCAGTGAAATAGGGGGCGCATATGGCTACACCTTC. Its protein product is CASSEIGGAYGYTF.

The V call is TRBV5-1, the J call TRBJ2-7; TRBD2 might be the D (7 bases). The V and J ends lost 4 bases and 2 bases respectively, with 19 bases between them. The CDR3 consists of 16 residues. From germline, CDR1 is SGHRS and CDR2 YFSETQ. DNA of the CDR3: TGCGCCAGCAGCGCAGAGTTCGGGGGGCCCCCCTACGAGCAGTACTTC. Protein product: CASSAEFGGPPYEQYF. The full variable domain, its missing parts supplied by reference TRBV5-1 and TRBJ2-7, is KAGVTQTPRYLIKTRGQQVTLSCSPISGHRSVSWYQQTPGQGLQFLFEYFSETQRNKGNFPGRFSGRQFSNSRSEMNVSTLELGDSALYLCASSAEFGGPPYEQYFGPGTRLTVT.

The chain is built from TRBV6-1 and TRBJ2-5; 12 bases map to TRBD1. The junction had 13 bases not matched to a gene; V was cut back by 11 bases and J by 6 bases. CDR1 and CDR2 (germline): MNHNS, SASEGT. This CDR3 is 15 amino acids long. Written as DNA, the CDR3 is TGTGCCGCCCGAAAGGGGACAGGGGGCAAGAAGACCCAGTACTTC. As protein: CAARKGTGGKKTQYF.

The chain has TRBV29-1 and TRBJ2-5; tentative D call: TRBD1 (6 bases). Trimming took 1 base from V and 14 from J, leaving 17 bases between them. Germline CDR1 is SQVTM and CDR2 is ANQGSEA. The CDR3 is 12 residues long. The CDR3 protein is CSVEASPGQAYF. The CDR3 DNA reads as TGCAGCGTTGAAGCCTCACCGGGACAAGCCTACTTC.

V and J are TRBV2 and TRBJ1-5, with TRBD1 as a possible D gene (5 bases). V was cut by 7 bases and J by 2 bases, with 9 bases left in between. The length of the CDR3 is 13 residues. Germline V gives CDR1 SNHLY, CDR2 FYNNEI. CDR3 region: CASTPGGNQPQHF. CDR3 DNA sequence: TGTGCCAGCACCCCGGGGGGCAATCAGCCCCAGCATTTT.

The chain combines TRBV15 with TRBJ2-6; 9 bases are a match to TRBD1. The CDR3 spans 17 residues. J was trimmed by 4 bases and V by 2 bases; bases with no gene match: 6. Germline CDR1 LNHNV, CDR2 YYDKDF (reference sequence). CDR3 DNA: TGTGCCACCAGCAGACCCCGGACAGGGGACGGGGCCAACGTCCTGACTTTC. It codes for CATSRPRTGDGANVLTF.

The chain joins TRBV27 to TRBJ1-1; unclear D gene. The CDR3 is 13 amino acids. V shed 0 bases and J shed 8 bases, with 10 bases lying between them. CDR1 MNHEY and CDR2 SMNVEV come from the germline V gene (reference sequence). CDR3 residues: CASSLSIGLEAFF. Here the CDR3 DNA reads TGTGCCAGCAGTTTATCCATCGGACTAGAAGCTTTCTTT.